This T cell receptor (beta chain) is drawn from a study of blood T cell repertoires in COVID-19. The CDR3 runs to 14 residues. With 1 base removed from V and 1 base from J, the gap between germline ends came to 7 bases. CDR1 PRHDT and CDR2 FYEKMQ come from the germline V gene (reference sequence). TCRdb's table, derived via immunoSEQ multiplex PCR, lists solely in-frame clones and lacks some. The sample contains 200,000 to 300,000 clones, 80% to 95% of which appear only once. The sequence came from a man in his thirties or forties with COVID-19, enrolled during active disease. Sequences were obtained from peripheral blood. The chain carries TRBV13 and TRBJ1-2; D remains unclear. CDR3 sequence (DNA): TGTGCCAGCAGCTTAGTACAGAGTAACTATGGCTACACCTTC. Its protein is CASSLVQSNYGYTF.